Presented here are 26 T cell receptor beta chains from one specimen sequenced in a study of radiation and T cells in renal cell carcinoma. The treatment here: 15 Gy SBRT to primary tumor, nephrectomy 4 weeks later. Data came from immunoSEQ multiplex PCR; TCRdb stores just in-frame clones and leaves some out. Of approximately 24,000 clones detected, around 49% appear once; the ten largest clones hold approximately 16%. The sample consisted of tumor tissue, taken from a patient whose treatment included radiotherapy and nephrectomy. All receptors derive from a woman in her forties or fifties with renal cell carcinoma.

By sample fraction, this clone is medium-sized (0.01 to 0.1%). The chain couples TRBV4-1 to TRBJ1-3; perhaps TRBD1 as D (5 bases). V was clipped by 2 bases and J by 9 bases, with 14 bases between them. Germline-derived CDR1 and CDR2 are MGHRA and YSYEKL. This CDR3 region has 14 residues. The CDR3 loop reads CASSQPSTGSTIYF. The CDR3 nucleotides read TGCGCCAGCAGCCAACCCTCTACAGGATCCACCATATATTTT.

V is TRBV19 and J is TRBJ2-7, with TRBD1 as a possible D gene (5 bases). V was shortened by 5 bases and J by 6 bases, with 20 bases between the two germline ends. CDR3 length equals 15 residues. The V gene's germline CDR1 is LNHDA and CDR2 SQIVND (reference sequence). CDR3 loop: CASSVDSFGSGEQYF. The CDR3 DNA is TGTGCCAGTAGTGTCGACAGTTTTGGTTCGGGCGAGCAGTACTTC.

This clone was counted a single time. Distinct nucleotide sequences in the sample also encode this CDR3. The chain carries TRBV6-5 and TRBJ1-1; D call uncertain. The germline V gene has CDR1 MNHEY and CDR2 SVGAGI. This CDR3 region has 14 residues. Trimming pared 2 bases from V and 1 base from J, leaving 8 bases between. Written as DNA, the CDR3 is TGTGCCAGCAGTTACCGATCTCCGAACACTGAAGCTTTCTTT. Translation gives CASSYRSPNTEAFF.

Only a few counts were recorded for this clone. This chain links TRBV4-1 with TRBJ1-2; TRBD1 might be the D (6 bases). Germline V gene sequence: CDR1 MGHRA, CDR2 YSYEKL. The CDR3 spans 15 residues. The V and J ends lost 3 bases and 2 bases respectively, with 13 bases between them. The CDR3 spells CASSQNVDSNYGYTF. The CDR3 coding sequence is TGCGCCAGCAGCCAGAACGTGGACAGCAACTATGGCTACACCTTC.

This chain joins TRBV15 and TRBJ2-3, with a weak D call TRBD1 (5 bases). Looked up from germline, CDR1 is LNHNV and CDR2 is YYDKDF (reference sequence). Trimming left V 5 bases short and J 4 bases short, with 22 bases between. The CDR3 length is 17 residues. The CDR3 bases are TGTGCCACCAGCGACCTCGGACCAGGGATTATCCCAGATACGCAGTATTTT. Its translation is CATSDLGPGIIPDTQYF.

This sequence joins TRBV30 and TRBJ1-2; D is perhaps TRBD1 (5 bases). Deletions cut 4 bases from V and 2 bases from J, with 11 bases between. Germline V lookup: CDR1 GTSNPN, CDR2 SVGIG (reference sequence). The CDR3 runs to 13 residues. The CDR3 DNA sequence: TGTGCCTGGACCCCGGGGACGAACTATGGCTACACCTTC. Translation: CAWTPGTNYGYTF.

J is TRBJ1-1 and V is TRBV27; TRBD1 is a possible D gene (6 bases). CDR3 size: 13 residues. Germline values: CDR1 MNHEY, CDR2 SMNVEV (reference sequence). V dropped 6 bases and J dropped 4 bases, with 12 bases sitting between them. This CDR3 is CASSRTGRTEAFF. DNA for the CDR3: TGTGCCAGCAGCCGAACAGGGCGCACTGAAGCTTTCTTT.

V and J are TRBV7-9 and TRBJ2-1; D remains ambiguous. The V gene lost 1 base and the J gene lost 3 bases, with 7 bases spanning the gap. This CDR3 region has 14 residues. Germline lookup yields CDR1 SEHNR and CDR2 FQNEAQ (reference sequence). This CDR3 is CASSLVGIYNEQFF. The CDR3 nucleotides are TGTGCCAGCAGCTTAGTGGGGATCTACAATGAGCAGTTCTTC.

This chain links TRBV10-3 with TRBJ1-1; D not certain. Trimming stripped 6 bases from V and 1 base from J, with 6 bases between. This CDR3 region has 12 residues. The germline gives CDR1 ENHRY, CDR2 SYGVKD. The CDR3 loop is CAISPGNTEAFF. The CDR3 coding sequence is TGTGCCATCAGCCCGGGGAACACTGAAGCTTTCTTT.

The chain couples TRBV19 to TRBJ1-6; 7 bases map to TRBD1. CDR3 size: 14 residues. The germline V gene has CDR1 LNHDA and CDR2 SQIVND (reference sequence). V gave up 9 bases and J gave up 10 bases; unmatched junction bases: 12. The CDR3 region has the DNA TGTGCCAGCCGGTCGGAGGGGGCTGAGTCACCCCTCCACTTT. It yields the protein CASRSEGAESPLHF.

Only a few counts were recorded for this clone. This chain uses TRBV6-1 with TRBJ1-2; TRBD1 matches at 9 bases. The CDR3 covers 13 residues. The germline V gene has CDR1 MNHNS and CDR2 SASEGT. Trimming removed 5 bases from V and 8 bases from J; junction bases left unmatched: 6. CDR3 DNA sequence: TGTGCCAGCAGTCCATTGGACAGGGGAGGCTACACCTTC. Translating gives CASSPLDRGGYTF.

The chain is built from TRBV6-5 and TRBJ1-2, with D perhaps TRBD1 (6 bases). Germline V CDR1 and CDR2: MNHEY, SVGAGI. The V end was cut by 0 bases, the J end by 0 bases, with 11 bases between. There are 16 residues in the CDR3. The CDR3 sequence is CASSYSTGSSNYGYTF. The CDR3 coding sequence is TGTGCCAGCAGTTACTCGACAGGCTCCTCTAACTATGGCTACACCTTC.

This clone was recorded a few times. This chain uses TRBV7-2 with TRBJ1-2; no reliable D call. The germline CDR1 and CDR2 sequences are SGHTA and FQGNSA. The CDR3 covers 14 residues. V dropped 1 base and J dropped 2 bases, with 8 bases sitting between them. CDR3 nucleotides: TGTGCCAGCAGCTTAGGGCAGGTGAACTATGGCTACACCTTC. Residues: CASSLGQVNYGYTF.

The chain joins TRBV19 to TRBJ1-1; maybe TRBD1 (5 bases). Trimming left V 2 bases short and J 1 base short, with 17 bases between. The germline gives CDR1 LNHDA, CDR2 SQIVND (reference sequence). This CDR3 spans 17 amino acids. CDR3 loop: CASSIQGGQFGNTEAFF. CDR3 DNA: TGTGCCAGTAGTATACAGGGAGGACAATTTGGGAACACTGAAGCTTTCTTT.

The chain is built from TRBV4-1 and TRBJ1-4; TRBD1 matches 9 bases. Germline loops: CDR1 MGHRA, CDR2 YSYEKL. The CDR3 totals 17 residues. Losses at the gene ends were 0 bases for V and 5 bases for J; bases not matched to a gene: 7. CDR3 loop: CASSQDRLGTGNEKLFF. DNA of the CDR3: TGCGCCAGCAGCCAAGACCGATTAGGGACAGGGAATGAAAAACTGTTTTTT.

This clone was seen more than once but under ten times. V gene TRBV18 combines with J gene TRBJ1-1; 7 nucleotides line up with TRBD1. Trimming removed 3 bases from V and 1 base from J; junction bases left unmatched: 8. Germline V gene sequence: CDR1 KGHSH, CDR2 LQKENI. The CDR3 runs to 16 residues. The CDR3 nucleotides are TGTGCCAGCTCACCGGACAGGATAAACGCGAACACTGAAGCTTTCTTT. Residues: CASSPDRINANTEAFF.

This chain links TRBV10-3 with TRBJ2-5; 7 bases fit TRBD1. CDR3 length: 15 residues. Germline CDR1 reads ENHRY; CDR2 reads SYGVKD. With V trimmed by 6 bases and J by 1 base, 8 bases remained unmatched. CDR3 coding DNA: TGTGCCATCAGCCTAGACAGGGCGTCCCAAGAGACCCAGTACTTC. It encodes CAISLDRASQETQYF.

This sequence joins TRBV7-9 and TRBJ2-3, with D unclear. The CDR3 has 13 residues. Per the germline V gene, CDR1 is SEHNR and CDR2 is FQNEAQ (reference sequence). Trimming took off 2 bases at V and 3 bases at J, with 6 bases between the two ends. CDR3 sequence: CASSLPFTDTQYF. In nucleotides, the CDR3 is TGTGCCAGCAGCTTACCATTTACAGATACGCAGTATTTT.

The chain carries TRBV2 and TRBJ2-7; perhaps TRBD1 as D (6 bases). CDR3 size: 13 residues. Germline V CDR1 and CDR2: SNHLY, FYNNEI. Deletions cut 3 bases from V and 13 bases from J, with 19 bases between. CDR3 in DNA: TGTGCCAGCAGTGAGGACCCCGACAGGTTGGCTTACTTC. This codes for CASSEDPDRLAYF.

V and J are TRBV27 and TRBJ2-7; TRBD2 matches 8 bases. Unmatched junction bases numbered 5, after V lost 6 bases and J lost 1 base. Germline V CDR1 and CDR2: MNHEY, SMNVEV (reference sequence). The CDR3 has 14 residues. The CDR3 protein is CASSRSGASYEQYF. In DNA, the CDR3 is TGTGCCAGCAGCCGTAGCGGGGCGTCCTACGAGCAGTACTTC.

This clone was observed at least ten times. The rearrangement links TRBV10-3 to TRBJ2-5; possibly TRBD1 or TRBD2 for D (5 bases each). Germline CDR1 and CDR2: ENHRY and SYGVKD. This CDR3 contains 15 residues. With 2 bases removed from V and 2 bases from J, the gap between germline ends came to 12 bases. CDR3 nucleotides: TGTGCCATCAGTGAGAGTGGGGACCTACAAGAGACCCAGTACTTC. The encoded protein is CAISESGDLQETQYF.

This clone was detected only a few times. The chain joins TRBV7-9 to TRBJ1-4, with D unresolved. The CDR3 has 14 residues. Germline V gives CDR1 SEHNR, CDR2 FQNEAQ (reference sequence). The ends were cut back, 0 bases at V and 5 bases at J, with 7 bases in the middle. The CDR3 loop reads CASSLATFNEKLFF. CDR3 DNA sequence: TGTGCCAGCAGCTTAGCGACGTTCAATGAAAAACTGTTTTTT.

The rearrangement uses TRBV13 and TRBJ1-1, with a tentative D call TRBD1 (6 bases). The V and J ends lost 5 bases and 0 bases respectively, with 10 bases between them. The V gene's germline CDR1 is PRHDT and CDR2 FYEKMQ (reference sequence). The CDR3 sequence is 14 residues long. CDR3 protein: CASSVGHMNTEAFF. CDR3 nucleotides: TGTGCCAGCAGCGTGGGACACATGAACACTGAAGCTTTCTTT.

A word on this clone: Germline is not matched at one junction end, which may reflect a read error. The V call is TRBV5-5, the J call TRBJ2-7, with D perhaps given as TRBD1 or TRBD2 (5 bases each). Germline CDR1 SGHKS, CDR2 YYEKEE (reference sequence). This CDR3 has 15 amino acids. DNA for the CDR3: TGCGCCAGCAGCCAAGATCGAGGGGCAGCCTACGAGCAGTACTTC. Its translation: CASSQDRGAAYEQYF.

The V and J genes are TRBV5-1 and TRBJ2-5; D remains ambiguous. V was cut by 1 base and J by 3 bases, with 7 bases left in between. Germline CDR1 reads SGHRS; CDR2 reads YFSETQ. The CDR3 has 13 residues. CDR3 in amino acids: CASSLQPEETQYF. CDR3 bases: TGCGCCAGCAGCTTGCAGCCGGAAGAGACCCAGTACTTC.

The chain carries TRBV5-1 and TRBJ2-7; D gene unclear. Trimming took off 1 base at V and 7 bases at J, with 12 bases between the two ends. Germline V gives CDR1 SGHRS, CDR2 YFSETQ. The CDR3 spans 13 residues. The CDR3 reads CASSLRLAGEQYF. The CDR3 DNA reads TGCGCCAGCAGCTTGCGGCTTGCAGGAGAGCAGTACTTC. Looking up the rest from reference TRBV5-1 and TRBJ2-7 gives the full variable domain: KAGVTQTPRYLIKTRGQQVTLSCSPISGHRSVSWYQQTPGQGLQFLFEYFSETQRNKGNFPGRFSGRQFSNSRSEMNVSTLELGDSALYLCASSLRLAGEQYFGPGTRLTVT.